These 17 T cell receptor beta chains were sequenced from one sample in a study of blood T cell repertoires in COVID-19. Sequenced by immunoSEQ multiplex PCR; TCRdb stores in-frame clones only, minus some. The table lists roughly 410,000 clones, around 91% of them singletons. The sample was peripheral blood. The receptors stem from a woman aged 40 to 50 with COVID-19, enrolled during active disease.

The genes are TRBV9 and TRBJ1-3, with 9 bases that match TRBD1. Germline-derived CDR1 and CDR2 are SGDLS and YYNGEE. J lost 3 bases, V lost 4 bases, and 5 bases had no gene match. The CDR3 extends over 15 amino acids. CDR3 coding DNA: TGTGCCAGCAGCTTATGGACAGGGGTTGGAAACACCATATATTTT. Protein product: CASSLWTGVGNTIYF.

The chain joins TRBV28 to TRBJ2-5, with 11 positions matching TRBD1. Germline assignment: CDR1 MDHEN and CDR2 SYDVKM. After removal of 4 bases from V and 3 bases from J, the junction contained 4 bases not matched to a gene. CDR3 size: 15 residues. CDR3 nucleotide sequence: TGTGCCAGCAGTTCCAGGGACAGGGGGGAAGAGACCCAGTACTTC. As protein: CASSSRDRGEETQYF.

The V call is TRBV11-2, the J call TRBJ1-1; TRBD1 is a possible D gene (5 bases). With 0 bases removed from V and 3 bases from J, the gap between germline ends came to 14 bases. The germline CDR1 and CDR2 sequences are SGHAT and FQNNGV. The CDR3 covers 16 residues. CDR3 in DNA: TGTGCCAGCAGCTTAGATGGTAGAAGGGGCTACACTGAAGCTTTCTTT. This gives the protein CASSLDGRRGYTEAFF.

This rearrangement joins TRBV6-2 or TRBV6-3 to TRBJ2-7; perhaps TRBD2 as D (6 bases). The CDR3 is 12 residues long. Trimming pared 6 bases from V and 4 bases from J, leaving 10 bases between. Germline CDR1 and CDR2: MNHEY and SVGEGT. The CDR3 nucleotides read TGTGCCAGCAGCGAAGCGGGTTACGAGCAGTACTTC. Its protein product is CASSEAGYEQYF.

This chain joins TRBV28 and TRBJ2-1, with 12 bases fitting TRBD2. V was clipped by 3 bases and J by 15 bases; unmatched bases: 12. Germline lookup yields CDR1 MDHEN and CDR2 SYDVKM. The CDR3 has 15 residues. The CDR3 coding sequence is TGTGCCAGCAGTTTGAAGGGGCTAGCGGGGGGGCGATGGTTCTTC. This gives the protein CASSLKGLAGGRWFF.

This clone was observed a single time. This rearrangement joins TRBV25-1 to TRBJ2-1; 10 nucleotides align to TRBD1. Trimming at V came to 8 bases and at J to 3 bases, leaving 10 bases not matched to a gene. Germline CDR1 reads MGHDK; CDR2 reads SYGVNS. This CDR3 has 16 amino acids. This CDR3 reads CASSQPGTGVYNEQFF. The DNA of the CDR3 is TGTGCCAGCTCACAACCCGGGACAGGGGTCTACAATGAGCAGTTCTTC.

The CDR3 spells CARSLRLNTEAFF. The CDR3 DNA is TGTGCCAGATCTCTCAGGTTGAACACTGAAGCTTTCTTT. The V gene is TRBV28, the J gene TRBJ1-1; D is ambiguous. Germline loops: CDR1 MDHEN, CDR2 SYDVKM. The CDR3 extends over 13 amino acids. The V gene lost 9 bases and the J gene lost 0 bases, with 11 bases spanning the gap. The variable domain in full, with the rest retrieved from reference TRBV28 and TRBJ1-1, is DVKVTQSSRYLVKRTGEKVFLECVQDMDHENMFWYRQDPGLGLRLIYFSYDVKMKEKGDIPEGYSVSREKKERFSLILESASTNQTSMYLCARSLRLNTEAFFGQGTRLTVV.

The rearrangement links TRBV6-5 to TRBJ2-2, with a tentative D call TRBD2 (5 bases). CDR3 length equals 16 residues. CDR1 is MNHEY and CDR2 is SVGAGI in the germline V gene. With 0 bases removed from V and 5 bases from J, the gap between germline ends came to 13 bases. This CDR3 reads CASSYSITGSTGELFF. The CDR3 DNA follows: TGTGCCAGCAGTTACTCGATCACGGGGAGTACCGGGGAGCTGTTTTTT.

The CDR3 DNA reads as TGTGCCAGCAGCACTGGGACAGGGATTGACTATGGCTACACCTTC. It codes for CASSTGTGIDYGYTF. V usage is TRBV5-4 and J usage is TRBJ1-2; 9 positions match TRBD1. Germline V gene lookup returns CDR1 SGHNT and CDR2 YYREEE (reference sequence). V was pared by 4 bases and J by 3 bases, with 7 bases of the junction left unmatched. The CDR3 is made up of 15 amino acids.

The rearrangement uses TRBV29-1 and TRBJ1-1; D is possibly TRBD1 (5 bases). This CDR3 is built from 14 residues. V gave up 6 bases and J gave up 0 bases, with 14 bases separating them. The germline V gene encodes CDR1 SQVTM and CDR2 ANQGSEA. The CDR3 region is CSVAPGRMNTEAFF. The CDR3 coding sequence is TGCAGCGTGGCGCCAGGGCGAATGAACACTGAAGCTTTCTTT.

This chain links TRBV29-1 with TRBJ1-2; possibly TRBD1 for D (6 bases). CDR3 length: 12 residues. V was trimmed by 0 bases and J by 13 bases, leaving 15 bases between them. The germline gives CDR1 SQVTM, CDR2 ANQGSEA. In DNA form, the CDR3 reads TGCAGCGTTGAAGATCTTCCCGACAGGTCCACCTTC. This gives the protein CSVEDLPDRSTF.

This chain links TRBV6-5 with TRBJ2-1; TRBD2 aligns across 8 bases. Germline CDR1 reads MNHEY; CDR2 reads SVGAGI. V gave up 0 bases and J gave up 4 bases; unmatched junction bases: 5. The CDR3 has 16 amino acids. The CDR3 loop reads CASSYSSGGPYNEQFF. The CDR3 DNA follows: TGTGCCAGCAGTTACTCGTCGGGAGGGCCATACAATGAGCAGTTCTTC.

The CDR3 protein is CASSLTESYEQYF. The CDR3 bases are TGCGCCAGCAGCTTGACAGAGTCCTACGAGCAGTACTTC. V is TRBV5-1 and J is TRBJ2-7; D unresolved. Germline V lookup: CDR1 SGHRS, CDR2 YFSETQ. V was trimmed by 1 base and J by 1 base, leaving 6 bases between them. The CDR3 runs 13 residues.

V usage is TRBV7-6 and J usage is TRBJ2-5, with 15 positions matching TRBD2. Germline V gene sequence: CDR1 SGHVS, CDR2 FNYEAQ. V was clipped by 5 bases and J by 0 bases; unmatched bases: 4. This CDR3 has 17 amino acids. The chain's CDR3 is CASSRGLAGGYQETQYF. The CDR3, as DNA: TGTGCCAGCAGCCGCGGACTAGCGGGAGGGTACCAAGAGACCCAGTACTTC.

V is TRBV28 and J is TRBJ1-4; 7 bases line up with TRBD1. The CDR3 spans 16 residues. Germline lookup yields CDR1 MDHEN and CDR2 SYDVKM. V lost 3 bases and J lost 5; bases outside the gene matches: 9. The CDR3, as DNA: TGTGCCAGCAGTTTCAATCCGGGACAGCACAATGAAAAACTGTTTTTT. Its protein product is CASSFNPGQHNEKLFF.

The CDR3 loop is CATSMSRDRVGEAFF. The CDR3 DNA reads as TGTGCCACCAGCATGTCCCGGGACAGGGTCGGTGAAGCTTTCTTT. This sequence joins TRBV15 and TRBJ1-1; 9 bases match TRBD1. There are 15 residues in the CDR3. CDR1 and CDR2 (germline): LNHNV, YYDKDF (reference sequence). Trimming removed 4 bases from V and 7 bases from J; junction bases left unmatched: 10.

This rearrangement joins TRBV7-3 to TRBJ2-1; 8 nucleotides agree with TRBD2. Trimming removed 5 bases from V and 8 bases from J; junction bases left unmatched: 11. Germline CDR1 and CDR2: SGHTA and FQGTGA. The CDR3 extends over 15 amino acids. In DNA form, the CDR3 reads TGTGCCAGCAGCCGGGGACTAGGGGGTATCGATGAGCAGTTCTTC. Amino acid sequence: CASSRGLGGIDEQFF.